This TCR beta chain was recovered during a study of cytomegalovirus exposure and HLA in healthy donors. The PCR used 60 Vbeta and 13 Jbeta primers. Profiled with immunoSEQ multiplex PCR; TCRdb holds only in-frame clones, not every one. The sample shows about 43,000 clones, around 56% of them seen only once. Germline V CDR1 and CDR2: SGHNT, YYREEE (reference sequence). J was trimmed by 5 bases and V by 0 bases; bases with no gene match: 7. The CDR3 sequence is 16 residues long. This chain connects TRBV5-4 to TRBJ2-5; 10 nucleotides line up with TRBD1. Sequences were obtained from PBMCs. This clonotype was obtained from a man in his 60s in good health and CMV-seronegative. The CDR3: CASSLGTGGGGETQYF. CDR3 DNA: TGTGCCAGCAGCTTGGGGACAGGGGGGGGAGGGGAGACCCAGTACTTC.